This T cell receptor beta chain is drawn from a study of blood T cell repertoires in COVID-19. Across the whole study: T cells, B-cell-depleted T cells, or PBMCs supplied cDNA or gDNA.

Germline CDR1 reads SEHNR; CDR2 reads FQNEAQ (reference sequence). This CDR3 spans 14 amino acids. Trimming took 1 base from V and 1 from J, leaving 7 bases between them. Clones were read by immunoSEQ multiplex PCR, and TCRdb kept only the in-frame ones, dropping some. The sample has fewer than 120,000 clones, 82% seen once. This receptor was identified in a woman aged 55 to 70 with acute or convalescent COVID-19. The chain combines TRBV7-9 with TRBJ1-1; D is undetermined. Specimen: peripheral blood. The CDR3 is CASSLEPPNTEAFF. The CDR3 DNA reads as TGTGCCAGCAGCTTAGAGCCCCCGAACACTGAAGCTTTCTTT.